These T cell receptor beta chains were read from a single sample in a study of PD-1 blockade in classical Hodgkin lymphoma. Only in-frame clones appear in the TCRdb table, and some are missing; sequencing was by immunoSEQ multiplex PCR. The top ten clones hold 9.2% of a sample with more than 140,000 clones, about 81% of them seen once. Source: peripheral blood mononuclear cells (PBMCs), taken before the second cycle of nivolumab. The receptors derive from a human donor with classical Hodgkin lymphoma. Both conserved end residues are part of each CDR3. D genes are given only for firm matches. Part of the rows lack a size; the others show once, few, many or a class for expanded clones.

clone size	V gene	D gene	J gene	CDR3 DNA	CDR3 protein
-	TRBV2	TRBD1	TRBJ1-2	TGTGCCAGCAGTTGGGACAGGAGGTATGGCTACACCTTC	CASSWDRRYGYTF
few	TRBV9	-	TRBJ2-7	TGTGCCAGCTCCCGGGGGGCGTCCTACGAGCAGTACTTC	CASSRGASYEQYF
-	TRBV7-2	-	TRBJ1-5	TGTGCCAGCAGCTTAGTCCCAGGGGCGGGAAGCAATCAGCCCCAGCATTTT	CASSLVPGAGSNQPQHF
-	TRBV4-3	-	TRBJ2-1	TGCACCAGCAGCCAATACCCACCGGGGGACGAGCAGTTCTTC	CTSSQYPPGDEQFF
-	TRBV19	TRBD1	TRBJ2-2	TGTGCCAGTAGCCCAGACAGGGCCGGGGAGCTGTTTTTT	CASSPDRAGELFF
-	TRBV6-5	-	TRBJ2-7	TGTGCCAGCAGTTACCCACCGGACGAGCAGTACTTC	CASSYPPDEQYF
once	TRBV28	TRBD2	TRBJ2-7	TGTGCCAGCCCACCCCCGGGGGGAGGACTAGCGGGAGGCCACTCCTACGAGCAGTACTTC	CASPPPGGGLAGGHSYEQYF
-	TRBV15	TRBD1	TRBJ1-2	TGTGCCACCTCCCAGGGGGCGGACTATGGCTACACCTTC	CATSQGADYGYTF
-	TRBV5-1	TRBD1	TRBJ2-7	TGCGCCAGCAGCTTGGGTCCCGGACAGGGGACCTACGAGCAGTACTTC	CASSLGPGQGTYEQYF
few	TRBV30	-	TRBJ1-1	TGTGCCTGGAGTGTACTTTTGGTGAACACTGAAGCTTTCTTT	CAWSVLLVNTEAFF
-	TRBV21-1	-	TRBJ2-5	TGTGCCAGCAGCAAATTAAGGGGCAACCAAGAGACCCAGTACTTC	CASSKLRGNQETQYF
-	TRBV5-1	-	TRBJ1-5	TGCGCCAGCAGCTTGGGTACTTTTAATCAGCCCCAGCATTTT	CASSLGTFNQPQHF
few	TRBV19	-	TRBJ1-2	TGTGCCAGTAGTATAGTGGCCGACAGTCTCTATGGCTACACCTTC	CASSIVADSLYGYTF
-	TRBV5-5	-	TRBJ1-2	TGTGCCAGCAGCTTGGGGGCCTCCACGAACTATGGCTACACCTTC	CASSLGASTNYGYTF
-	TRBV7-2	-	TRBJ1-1	TGTGCCAGCAGCCGACACAGGGAGGGGGGAACTGAAGCTTTCTTT	CASSRHREGGTEAFF
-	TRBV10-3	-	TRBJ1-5	TGTGCCAGCAGTGAATCCATAGCGGGGGGGGGCAATCAGCCCCAGCATTTT	CASSESIAGGGNQPQHF
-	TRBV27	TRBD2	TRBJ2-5	TGTGCCAGCAGAAGGACTAGCGGGAGGCGGGAGACCCAGTACTTC	CASRRTSGRRETQYF
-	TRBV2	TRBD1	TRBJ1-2	TGTGCCAGCAGGGGGACAGGGTGGTTGGAATATGGCTACACCTTC	CASRGTGWLEYGYTF
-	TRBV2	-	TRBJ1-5	TGTGCCAGCAGTGGGGCGATCACCCTCTCCCCAAATCAGCCCCAGCATTTT	CASSGAITLSPNQPQHF
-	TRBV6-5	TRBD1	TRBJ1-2	TGTGCCAGCAGTTACACAGGGGGGGTGGATGGCTACACCTTC	CASSYTGGVDGYTF
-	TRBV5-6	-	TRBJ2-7	TGTGCCAGCAGCTTGGCCTGGTCAGGGAAGGACTTCTACGAGCAGTACTTC	CASSLAWSGKDFYEQYF
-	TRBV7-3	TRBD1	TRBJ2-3	TGTGCCAGCAGCTTAATGAAAGGGGGCTTCGTTGATACGCAGTATTTT	CASSLMKGGFVDTQYF